Listed below are T cell receptor beta chains from one sample, sequenced in a study of T cells in Graves' hyperthyroidism and ophthalmopathy. TCRdb re-called the multiplex PCR reads through MiXCR, storing one row per CDR3 protein. The data show some 570,000 distinct CDR3 sequences, about 14% seen once. Sequencing was performed on blood. The receptors originated from a woman aged 18-29 years with Graves' ophthalmopathy. Both conserved end residues are part of each CDR3. D genes are given only for firm matches. A clone size is listed for some rows: how often the clone was seen (once, few, many), or a class if it is expanded.

d_call	clone_size	j_call	v_call	cdr3_nt	cdr3_aa
TRBD2	many	TRBJ2-1	TRBV12-3/TRBV12-4	TGTGCCAGCAGTCCCGGACTAGCGGGAGCTATCGGTGAGCAGTTCTTC	CASSPGLAGAIGEQFF
TRBD1	many	TRBJ1-5	TRBV28	TGTGCCAGCACCTCGGGACAGGGGCTTAATCAGCCCCAGCATTTT	CASTSGQGLNQPQHF
.	.	TRBJ2-7	TRBV27	TGTGCCAGCAGTGCACCAGGGGGGACGGAAGAGCAGTACTTC	CASSAPGGTEEQYF
.	.	TRBJ2-2	TRBV9	TGTGCCAGCAGCGTAGGACGCACCGGGGAGCTGTTTTTT	CASSVGRTGELFF
.	.	TRBJ2-3	TRBV9	TGTGCCAGCAGCGTAGGTTGGGGGCGCGGCACAGATACGCAGTATTTT	CASSVGWGRGTDTQYF
.	few	TRBJ1-5	TRBV3-1	TGTGCCAGCAGCCAAGATGGACATAGCAATCAGCCCCAGCATTTT	CASSQDGHSNQPQHF
.	many	TRBJ2-1	TRBV7-2	TGTGCCAGCAGTAATGACGAGGGGAACTACAATGAGCAGTTCTTC	CASSNDEGNYNEQFF
TRBD2	few	TRBJ2-7	TRBV30	TGTGCCTGGAGCTCGGGACTAGCGGGACCCTACGAGCAGTACTTC	CAWSSGLAGPYEQYF
.	many	TRBJ2-3	TRBV30	TGTGCCTGTGGGGGGCGCACAGATACGCAGTATTTT	CACGGRTDTQYF
TRBD2	many	TRBJ2-7	TRBV5-1	TGCGCCAGCAGCGGGAGGGGCGGTGGTGGTCAGACCTCCTCCTACGAGCAGTACTTC	CASSGRGGGGQTSSYEQYF
.	many	TRBJ2-3	TRBV20-1	TGCAGTGCTAGACAGGGGACTAGCACAGATACGCAGTATTTT	CSARQGTSTDTQYF
TRBD2	.	TRBJ2-2	TRBV4-1	TGCGCCAGCAGCCAAGAACCGACTAGCGGCGCGAACACCGGGGAGCTGTTTTTT	CASSQEPTSGANTGELFF
.	few	TRBJ1-2	TRBV10-3	TGTGCCATCAGTGTTCGCGCGACTATGGATGGCTACACCTTC	CAISVRATMDGYTF
.	many	TRBJ1-5	TRBV28	TGTGCCAGCAGTTTCCTGGGGGGTAGCAATCAGCCCCAGCATTTT	CASSFLGGSNQPQHF
.	many	TRBJ1-4	TRBV18	TGTGCCAGCTCACCTAGGGAGCAGGCTGCTGAAAAACTGTTTTTT	CASSPREQAAEKLFF
TRBD2	many	TRBJ2-1	TRBV28	TGTGCCAGCAGTTTATACTGGCAGCGGGACCCGTTGGGGGATGAGCAGTTCTTC	CASSLYWQRDPLGDEQFF
.	.	TRBJ2-1	TRBV6-2/TRBV6-3	TGTGCCAGCAGTCCTCGCTTGGAGCAGTTCTTC	CASSPRLEQFF
.	many	TRBJ2-7	TRBV12-3/TRBV12-4	TGTGCCAGCAGTTTAGATCCCAGGGGTTACGAGCAGTACTTC	CASSLDPRGYEQYF
TRBD1	few	TRBJ1-1	TRBV7-9	TGTGCCAGCAGCTCCGACAGGGTGGCGAACACTGAAGCTTTCTTT	CASSSDRVANTEAFF
TRBD1	many	TRBJ2-7	TRBV7-9	TGTGCCAGCAGCTTAGACAGGGGCAAGTCCTACGAGCAGTACTTC	CASSLDRGKSYEQYF
.	few	TRBJ1-1	TRBV9	TGTGCCAGCAGCGTAACTGGCCGGGGTGACACTGAAGCTTTCTTT	CASSVTGRGDTEAFF
.	many	TRBJ1-2	TRBV20-1	TGCAGTGCGGGGACGGCGGCCTCTAACTATGGCTACACCTTC	CSAGTAASNYGYTF
.	few	TRBJ2-5	TRBV7-2	TGTGCCAGCAGCTTAGTCTGGGGGCGGAGAGAGACCCAGTACTTC	CASSLVWGRRETQYF
.	.	TRBJ1-2	TRBV5-1	TGCGCCAGCACGCAGGAAGGGGGCTATGGCTACACCTTC	CASTQEGGYGYTF
.	few	TRBJ2-2	TRBV29-1	TGCAGCGTTGAAAGAGGGGTCACCGGGGAGCTGTTTTTT	CSVERGVTGELFF
.	many	TRBJ2-7	TRBV12-3/TRBV12-4	TGTGCCAGCAGTTTATGGGGCAGGCCAACCTACGAGCAGTACTTC	CASSLWGRPTYEQYF
.	many	TRBJ1-4	TRBV3-1	TGTGCCAGCAGCCCAGGGATAGGCGATGAAAAACTGTTTTTT	CASSPGIGDEKLFF
.	.	TRBJ2-1	TRBV3-2	TGTGCCAGCAGCCAAAGGCGGCGGGAGGGCCATAGTGAGCAGTTCTTC	CASSQRRREGHSEQFF